Here is one T cell receptor beta chain with its context. Germline V lookup: CDR1 MDHEN, CDR2 SYDVKM. V was clipped by 5 bases and J by 3 bases, with 7 bases between them. This CDR3 is built from 12 residues. This sample is part of a study of blood T cell repertoires in COVID-19. Whole-study context: T cells, B-cell-depleted T cells, or PBMCs supplied cDNA or gDNA.

Cohort placement rested on clinical history that participants reported themselves. Only in-frame clones appear in the TCRdb table, and some are missing; sequencing was by immunoSEQ multiplex PCR. In the table there are 350,000 to 450,000 clones, 80% to 90% of which are singletons. The sequenced sample consisted of PBMCs or T cells enriched from blood (not recorded which). This chain uses TRBV28 with TRBJ1-1, with D unresolved. This TCR was sampled from a man younger than 45 who had recovered from COVID-19. The CDR3 DNA sequence: TGTGCCAGCAGTCCTGACTACACTGAAGCTTTCTTT. It encodes CASSPDYTEAFF.